The 31 T cell receptor beta chains given below trace back to one sample, sequenced in a study of vaccination effects on CD4 cells after COVID-19. Isolating CD4+ T cells followed more than 9 days of culture. Each participant received a vaccine that was either BNT162b2 or mRNA-1273, given as two doses. Which antigens these TCRs recognize remains unknown. Here immunoSEQ multiplex PCR was the method, and the copy in TCRdb shows in-frame clones only, minus some. This table holds 45,000 to 65,000 clones, 78% found once. The input for sequencing was CD4+ T cells from PBMCs cultured without peptide, taken after COVID-19 vaccination. The origin of the receptors is a human donor who received a COVID-19 vaccine.

This clone is a singleton in its sample. V and J are TRBV27 and TRBJ1-2; weak D call: TRBD1 (5 bases). V was cut by 3 bases and J by 6 bases, with 11 bases left in between. The CDR3 is 13 residues long. Germline V gives CDR1 MNHEY, CDR2 SMNVEV (reference sequence). CDR3 region: CASSFVGRDGYTF. In DNA, the CDR3 is TGTGCCAGCAGTTTTGTCGGCAGGGATGGCTACACCTTC.

V usage is TRBV11-2 and J usage is TRBJ1-2; the D gene is possibly TRBD1 (6 bases). This CDR3 region has 15 residues. CDR1 SGHAT and CDR2 FQNNGV come from the germline V gene. With 1 base removed from V and 4 bases from J, the gap between germline ends came to 13 bases. In DNA, the CDR3 is TGTGCCAGCAGCTTAGGGCAGGGGCCGATCTATGGCTACACCTTC. Protein product: CASSLGQGPIYGYTF.

This clone was observed a few times. This sequence joins TRBV4-3 and TRBJ1-2; a weak D match, TRBD1 (5 bases). The length of the CDR3 is 16 residues. The germline V gene encodes CDR1 LGHNA and CDR2 YSLEER. The V end was cut by 1 base, the J end by 4 bases, with 16 bases between. CDR3 nucleotide sequence: TGCGCCAGCAGCCAAGGATATGGGGCTTTGGGCTATGGCTACACCTTC. This sequence encodes CASSQGYGALGYGYTF.

The chain combines TRBV5-4 with TRBJ2-2; tentative D call: TRBD2 (6 bases). V dropped 4 bases and J dropped 0 bases, with 16 bases sitting between them. The germline gives CDR1 SGHNT, CDR2 YYREEE (reference sequence). The CDR3 runs 17 residues. Here the CDR3 DNA reads TGTGCCAGCAGCCTCGGGACTCATACATCGAACACCGGGGAGCTGTTTTTT. This codes for CASSLGTHTSNTGELFF.

The V call is TRBV12-3 or TRBV12-4, the J call TRBJ2-1; D could derive from TRBD1 or TRBD2 (5 bases each). Deletions cut 7 bases from V and 12 bases from J, with 19 bases between. The CDR3 runs 13 residues. The CDR3 region is CASKTPAGTGQFF. CDR3 DNA: TGTGCCAGCAAAACACCTGCCGGGACCGGGCAGTTCTTC.

This clone was recorded many times. The J gene is TRBJ2-5, the V gene TRBV4-2; a weak D match, TRBD2 (6 bases). The V end lost 0 bases, the J end lost 5 bases, and 7 bases lay between the germline ends. CDR3 length: 13 residues. Per the germline V gene, CDR1 is LGHNA and CDR2 is YNFKEQ. In nucleotides, the CDR3 is TGTGCCAGCAGCCAAGAGGGAGGCGAGACCCAGTACTTC. Protein product: CASSQEGGETQYF.

The V gene is TRBV2, the J gene TRBJ1-2; 8 bases fit TRBD1. Germline CDR1 reads SNHLY; CDR2 reads FYNNEI. The CDR3 spans 13 residues. Germline trimming cut 3 bases from V and 5 bases from J; bases unmatched to any gene: 2. This CDR3 is CASSEDRAYGYTF. The CDR3 coding sequence is TGTGCCAGCAGTGAGGACAGGGCGTATGGCTACACCTTC. The whole variable domain, remainder taken from reference TRBV2 and TRBJ1-2, is EPEVTQTPSHQVTQMGQEVILRCVPISNHLYFYWYRQILGQKVEFLVSFYNNEISEKSEIFDDQFSVERPDGSNFTLKIRSTKLEDSAMYFCASSEDRAYGYTFGSGTRLTVV.

The chain recombines TRBV28 with TRBJ2-7; TRBD2 matches 10 bases. This CDR3 is built from 16 residues. Trimming cost V 6 bases and J 2 bases; bases outside gene matches: 10. Germline CDR1 is MDHEN and CDR2 is SYDVKM. CDR3 region: CASSPPSGSTAYEQYF. The CDR3 nucleotides read TGTGCCAGCAGCCCCCCTAGCGGGAGCACCGCCTACGAGCAGTACTTC.

The J gene is TRBJ1-3, the V gene TRBV7-2; 7 positions agree with TRBD1. The V gene end was trimmed by 7 bases and the J gene end by 2 bases; junction bases not matched to a gene: 11. The V gene's germline CDR1 is SGHTA and CDR2 FQGNSA. There are 16 residues in the CDR3. This CDR3 is CASTLTPGGTGNTIYF. The CDR3 DNA is TGTGCCAGCACCTTGACCCCAGGGGGGACTGGAAACACCATATATTTT.

The chain has TRBV24-1 and TRBJ1-5, with TRBD1 matching over 10 bases. This CDR3 is built from 15 residues. Trimming took 10 bases from V and 0 from J; bases not matched to a gene: 5. CDR1 is KGHDR, CDR2 SFDVKD, per germline. The DNA for the CDR3 is TGTGCCACTCCGACAGGGGGCCATAGCAATCAGCCCCAGCATTTT. It is translated as CATPTGGHSNQPQHF.

Regarding this clone: Germline is not matched at one junction end, which may reflect a read error. The chain joins TRBV7-9 to TRBJ1-1; D is perhaps TRBD1 (6 bases). The CDR3 is 15 amino acids. Germline CDR1 is SEHNR and CDR2 is FQNEAQ (reference sequence). CDR3 loop: CASSLQGGGNAEAFF. CDR3 nucleotide sequence: TGTGCCAGCAGCTTACAAGGAGGGGGGAACGCTGAAGCTTTCTTT.

This clone was seen a few times. This chain joins TRBV5-1 and TRBJ2-5; TRBD1 aligns across 8 bases. Germline trimming cut 3 bases from V and 5 bases from J; bases unmatched to any gene: 9. The CDR3 has 15 residues. Germline CDR1 SGHRS, CDR2 YFSETQ. The CDR3 nucleotides read TGCGCCAGCAGCTCGACAGGGGCTAGAGGGGAGACCCAGTACTTC. It specifies CASSSTGARGETQYF. The whole variable domain, remainder taken from reference TRBV5-1 and TRBJ2-5, is KAGVTQTPRYLIKTRGQQVTLSCSPISGHRSVSWYQQTPGQGLQFLFEYFSETQRNKGNFPGRFSGRQFSNSRSEMNVSTLELGDSALYLCASSSTGARGETQYFGPGTRLLVL.

The chain recombines TRBV6-2 or TRBV6-3 with TRBJ2-7, with unresolved D. Trimming removed 3 bases from V and 1 base from J, with 7 bases in between. CDR1 and CDR2 from the germline V gene are MNHEY and SVGEGT. The CDR3 consists of 13 residues. The CDR3 sequence: CASSYLQSYEQYF. The CDR3 DNA follows: TGTGCCAGCAGTTATCTACAGTCCTACGAGCAGTACTTC.

The chain's CDR3 is CASSLGQSRGYGYTF. CDR3 nucleotide sequence: TGTGCCAGCAGTTTGGGACAATCAAGGGGCTATGGCTACACCTTC. The rearrangement links TRBV6-2 or TRBV6-3 to TRBJ1-2; possible D gene TRBD1, 6 bases. This CDR3 has 15 amino acids. The V and J ends lost 4 bases and 4 bases respectively, with 16 bases between them. Germline V lookup: CDR1 MNHEY, CDR2 SVGEGT.

The chain combines TRBV3-1 (or the pseudogene TRBV3-2) with TRBJ1-5, with D maybe TRBD1 (6 bases). CDR3 size: 12 residues. V was pared by 9 bases and J by 5 bases, with 11 bases between. CDR1 LGHDT and CDR2 YNNKEL come from the germline V gene (reference sequence). CDR3 in DNA: TGTGCCAGTAGGAACAGGGATCAGCCCCAGCATTTT. Translated: CASRNRDQPQHF.

This rearrangement joins TRBV5-1 to TRBJ1-2; the match to TRBD1 covers 10 bases. Per the germline V gene, CDR1 is SGHRS and CDR2 is YFSETQ. The CDR3 runs to 16 residues. Germline trimming cut 0 bases from V and 4 bases from J; bases unmatched to any gene: 6. Written as DNA, the CDR3 is TGCGCCAGCAGCTTGGATACGACAGGGGGCCGCTATGGCTACACCTTC. The encoded protein is CASSLDTTGGRYGYTF.

This rearrangement joins TRBV3-1 (or the pseudogene TRBV3-2) to TRBJ2-3, with TRBD1 matching 8 bases. V shed 4 bases and J 0 bases; nucleotides not matched to a gene: 21. This CDR3 has 21 amino acids. Germline-derived CDR1 and CDR2 are LGHDT and YNNKEL (reference sequence). The CDR3 nucleotides read TGTGCCAGCAGCCGAGGTTGGCAGGGGGCGCAAAGTAGGCTTAGCACAGATACGCAGTATTTT. It yields the protein CASSRGWQGAQSRLSTDTQYF.

This chain joins TRBV29-1 and TRBJ2-3; 7 bases line up with TRBD2. Germline CDR1 reads SQVTM; CDR2 reads ANQGSEA. The V gene end was trimmed by 3 bases and the J gene end by 5 bases; junction bases not matched to a gene: 5. This CDR3 spans 13 amino acids. CDR3 in amino acids: CSVEPTSVDTQYF. CDR3 DNA sequence: TGCAGCGTTGAGCCCACTAGCGTAGATACGCAGTATTTT.

The chain recombines TRBV4-1 with TRBJ2-5, with D tentatively TRBD2 (6 bases). Germline CDR1 reads MGHRA; CDR2 reads YSYEKL. The germline V and J ends were trimmed by 1 base and 2 bases, with 11 bases remaining between them. CDR3 size: 15 residues. CDR3 coding DNA: TGCGCCAGCAGCCAAGTCCCGGGAGAACAAGAGACCCAGTACTTC. It is translated as CASSQVPGEQETQYF.

This clone came up once. The chain is built from TRBV5-5 and TRBJ1-1; D gene unclear. Germline V gives CDR1 SGHKS, CDR2 YYEKEE (reference sequence). V was cut by 4 bases and J by 0 bases, with 13 bases left in between. CDR3 length equals 15 residues. CDR3 coding DNA: TGTGCCAGCAGCCTCCCCGCGGGGATGAACACTGAAGCTTTCTTT. Protein product: CASSLPAGMNTEAFF.

The chain is built from TRBV28 and TRBJ2-7; D is perhaps TRBD2 (6 bases). The CDR3 length is 13 residues. The V gene lost 7 bases and the J gene lost 0 bases, with 10 bases spanning the gap. The germline V gene has CDR1 MDHEN and CDR2 SYDVKM. CDR3 in amino acids: CASTDGSSYEQYF. The CDR3 DNA is TGTGCCAGCACCGACGGGAGCTCCTACGAGCAGTACTTC.

The V gene is TRBV28, the J gene TRBJ1-6; 8 bases are shared with TRBD1. The germline V gene has CDR1 MDHEN and CDR2 SYDVKM. J gave up 7 bases and V 3 bases, and 5 bases lay outside the gene matches. The CDR3 length is 15 residues. CDR3 DNA sequence: TGTGCCAGCAGTTTCAGGGGGCGCGGGAATTCACCCCTCCACTTT. It is translated as CASSFRGRGNSPLHF.

V gene TRBV3-1 (or the pseudogene TRBV3-2) combines with J gene TRBJ2-7, with D possibly being TRBD1 (6 bases). The V gene's germline CDR1 is LGHDT and CDR2 YNNKEL (reference sequence). V dropped 3 bases and J dropped 7 bases, with 13 bases sitting between them. The CDR3 is made up of 13 amino acids. CDR3 DNA: TGTGCCAGCAGCCACCAACAGGGACCTGAGCAGTACTTC. It codes for CASSHQQGPEQYF.

J is TRBJ1-1 and V is TRBV6-5; the match to TRBD1 covers 7 bases. CDR1 is MNHEY, CDR2 SVGAGI, per germline. Trimming removed 7 bases from V and 1 base from J; junction bases left unmatched: 9. CDR3 length equals 15 residues. CDR3 nucleotides: TGTGCCAGCAACTACGACAGGGAGGCGAACACTGAAGCTTTCTTT. Translation gives CASNYDREANTEAFF.

This chain joins TRBV4-2 and TRBJ1-4; D possibly corresponds to TRBD1 (6 bases). Deletions cut 0 bases from V and 1 base from J, with 12 bases between. The V gene's germline CDR1 is LGHNA and CDR2 YNFKEQ. CDR3 length equals 17 residues. The CDR3 loop reads CASSQEQGRVTNEKLFF. The CDR3 bases are TGTGCCAGCAGCCAAGAACAGGGCAGGGTAACTAATGAAAAACTGTTTTTT.

By sample fraction, this clone is medium-sized. The junction departs from the called germline gene at one end, perhaps through a read error. The chain employs TRBV30 and TRBJ1-3; 8 bases are a match to TRBD1. The CDR3 extends over 13 amino acids. The germline CDR1 and CDR2 sequences are GTSNPN and SVGIG (reference sequence). The CDR3 is CAGRGQGLDTIYF. In nucleotides, the CDR3 is TGTGCCGGGAGAGGACAGGGTCTAGACACCATATATTTT.

The chain links TRBV5-1 to TRBJ1-1; no clear D gene. The germline gives CDR1 SGHRS, CDR2 YFSETQ. CDR3 length: 14 residues. V was trimmed by 0 bases and J by 1 base, leaving 7 bases between them. This CDR3 is CASSLVPTNTEAFF. In DNA form, the CDR3 reads TGCGCCAGCAGCTTGGTGCCCACGAACACTGAAGCTTTCTTT.

For the CDR3, the DNA is TGTGCCAGTAGTTCTTCCGGGACGGGGAACACTGAAGCTTTCTTT. Its protein is CASSSSGTGNTEAFF. This chain joins TRBV19 and TRBJ1-1; weak D call: TRBD1 (5 bases). V was clipped by 5 bases and J by 1 base, with 14 bases between them. The CDR3 consists of 15 residues. Germline-derived CDR1 and CDR2 are LNHDA and SQIVND (reference sequence).

V and J are TRBV15 and TRBJ1-5, with no clear D. Germline CDR1 and CDR2: LNHNV and YYDKDF (reference sequence). Between the trimmed V and J ends, which lost 1 base and 1 base, there was a span of 11 bases. The length of the CDR3 is 16 residues. CDR3 sequence: CATSRVWQVSNQPQHF. CDR3 DNA: TGTGCCACCAGCAGAGTATGGCAGGTGAGCAATCAGCCCCAGCATTTT.

This clone was seen a handful of times. Sequence at one end of the junction differs from germline and may be a read error. The V gene is TRBV7-7, the J gene TRBJ2-7; tentatively, D is TRBD1 (6 bases). The CDR3 is 13 amino acids. CDR1 is SSHAT, CDR2 FNYEAQ, per germline (reference sequence). CDR3 DNA sequence: TGTGCTAGCAGCCCAGGGGTTTCAAACGAGCAGTACTTC. It translates to CASSPGVSNEQYF. The complete variable domain, with remaining parts taken from reference TRBV7-7 and TRBJ2-7, reads GAGVSQSPRYKVTKRGQDVTLRCDPISSHATLYWYQQALGQGPEFLTYFNYEAQPDKSGLPSDRFSAERPEGSISTLTIQRTEQRDSAMYRCASSPGVSNEQYFGPGTRLTVT.

This chain connects TRBV5-1 to TRBJ2-3; possibly TRBD1 for D (6 bases). In germline, CDR1 is SGHRS, CDR2 YFSETQ. The V end was cut by 3 bases, the J end by 0 bases, with 11 bases between. This CDR3 is built from 15 residues. The chain's CDR3 is CASSSGTLSTDTQYF. The CDR3 coding sequence is TGCGCCAGCAGCTCCGGGACATTAAGCACAGATACGCAGTATTTT.